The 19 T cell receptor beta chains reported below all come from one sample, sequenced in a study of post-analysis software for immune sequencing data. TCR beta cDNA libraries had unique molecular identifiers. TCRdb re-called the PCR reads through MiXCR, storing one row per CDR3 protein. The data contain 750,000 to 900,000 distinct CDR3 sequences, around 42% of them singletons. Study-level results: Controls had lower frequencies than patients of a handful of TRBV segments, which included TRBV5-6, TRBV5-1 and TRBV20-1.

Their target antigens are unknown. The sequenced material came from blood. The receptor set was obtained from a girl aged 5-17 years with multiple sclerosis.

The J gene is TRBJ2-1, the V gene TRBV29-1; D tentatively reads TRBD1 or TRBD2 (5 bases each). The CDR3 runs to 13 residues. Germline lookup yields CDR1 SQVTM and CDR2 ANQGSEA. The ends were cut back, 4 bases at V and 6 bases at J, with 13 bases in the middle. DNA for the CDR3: TGCAGCGTTGGGGGGATTTTGGGCAATGAGCAGTTCTTC. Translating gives CSVGGILGNEQFF.

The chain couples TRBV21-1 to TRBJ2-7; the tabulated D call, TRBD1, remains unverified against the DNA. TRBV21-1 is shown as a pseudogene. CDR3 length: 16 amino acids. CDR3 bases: TGTGCCAGCAGCAAAGATTCGGGGACAGGTTTTTACGAGCAGTACTTC. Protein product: CASSKDSGTGFYEQYF.

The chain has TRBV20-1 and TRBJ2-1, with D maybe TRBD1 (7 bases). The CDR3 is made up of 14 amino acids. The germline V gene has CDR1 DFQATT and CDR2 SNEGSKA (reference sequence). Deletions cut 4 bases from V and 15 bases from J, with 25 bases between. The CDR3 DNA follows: TGCAGTGCTAAGGAGGGGGGACAGCCAAATCGATTGTTCTTC. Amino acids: CSAKEGGQPNRLFF.

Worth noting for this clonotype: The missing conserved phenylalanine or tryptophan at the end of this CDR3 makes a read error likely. The CDR3 reads CSARDPARSDEQFL. The CDR3 DNA follows: TGCAGTGCTAGAGATCCCGCAAGGTCCGATGAGCAGTTCTTA. V gene TRBV20-1 combines with J gene TRBJ2-1; D unresolved. V was trimmed by 0 bases and J by 8 bases, leaving 14 bases between them. CDR1 and CDR2 (germline): DFQATT, SNEGSKA (reference sequence). CDR3 length: 14 residues.

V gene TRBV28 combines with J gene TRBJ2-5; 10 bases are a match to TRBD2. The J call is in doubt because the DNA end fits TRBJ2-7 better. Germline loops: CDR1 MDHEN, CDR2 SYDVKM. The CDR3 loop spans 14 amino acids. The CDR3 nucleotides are TGTGCCAGCAGTTTGAGCGGGAGGGCGGGCGAGCAGTACTTC. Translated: CASSLSGRAGEQYF.

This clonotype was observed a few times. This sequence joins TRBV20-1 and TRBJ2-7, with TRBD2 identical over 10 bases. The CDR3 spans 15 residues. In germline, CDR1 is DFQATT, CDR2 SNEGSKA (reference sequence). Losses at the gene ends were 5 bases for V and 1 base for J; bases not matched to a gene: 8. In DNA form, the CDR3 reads TGCAGTGCTTGGGGCGGACTAGCGGCGTCCTACGAGCAGTACTTC. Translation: CSAWGGLAASYEQYF.

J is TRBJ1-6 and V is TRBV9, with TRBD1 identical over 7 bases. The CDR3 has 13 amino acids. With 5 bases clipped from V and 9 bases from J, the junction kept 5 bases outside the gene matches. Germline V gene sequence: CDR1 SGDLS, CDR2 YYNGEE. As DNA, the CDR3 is TGTGCCAGCAGGGGGACAGTCGGTTCACCCCTCCACTTT. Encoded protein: CASRGTVGSPLHF.

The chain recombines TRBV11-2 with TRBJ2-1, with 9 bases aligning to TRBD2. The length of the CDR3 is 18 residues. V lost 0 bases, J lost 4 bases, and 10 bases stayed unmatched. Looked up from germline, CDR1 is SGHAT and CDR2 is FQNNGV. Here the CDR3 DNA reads TGTGCCAGCAGCTTAGATTTTAGGACTAGCGCCCCTTACAATGAGCAGTTCTTC. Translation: CASSLDFRTSAPYNEQFF.

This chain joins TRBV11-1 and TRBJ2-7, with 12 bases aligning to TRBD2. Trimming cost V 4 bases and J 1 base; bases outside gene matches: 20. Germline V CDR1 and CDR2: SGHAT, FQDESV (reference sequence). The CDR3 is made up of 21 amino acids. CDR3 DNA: TGTGCCAGCAGCTCCCCTTCCGCGCGACTAGCGGGAGCGAGTGGGTCCTACGAGCAGTACTTC. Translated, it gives CASSSPSARLAGASGSYEQYF. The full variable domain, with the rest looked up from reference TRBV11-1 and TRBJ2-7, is EAEVAQSPRYKITEKSQAVAFWCDPISGHATLYWYRQILGQGPELLVQFQDESVVDDSQLPKDRFSAERLKGVDSTLKIQPAELGDSAMYLCASSSPSARLAGASGSYEQYFGPGTRLTVT.

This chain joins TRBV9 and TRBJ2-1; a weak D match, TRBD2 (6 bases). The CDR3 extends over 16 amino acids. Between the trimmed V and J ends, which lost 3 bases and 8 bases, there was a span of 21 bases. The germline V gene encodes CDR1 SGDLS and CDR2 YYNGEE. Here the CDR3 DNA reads TGTGCCAGCAGCGCTGCGGGGCTAGATGCTACGGATGAGCAGTTCTTC. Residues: CASSAAGLDATDEQFF.

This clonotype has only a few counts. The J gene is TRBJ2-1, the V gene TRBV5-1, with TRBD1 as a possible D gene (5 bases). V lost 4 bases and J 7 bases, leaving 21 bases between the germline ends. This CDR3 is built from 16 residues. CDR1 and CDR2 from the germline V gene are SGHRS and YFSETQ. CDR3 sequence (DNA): TGCGCCAGCAGCAAAATCCTCGACAGAATGAGGAATGAGCAGTTCTTC. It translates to CASSKILDRMRNEQFF.

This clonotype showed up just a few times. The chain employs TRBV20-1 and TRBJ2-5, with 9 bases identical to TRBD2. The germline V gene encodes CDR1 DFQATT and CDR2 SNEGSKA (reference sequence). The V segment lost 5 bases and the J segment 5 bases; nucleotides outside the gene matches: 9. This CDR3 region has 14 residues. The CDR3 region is CSAPLAGLEETQYF. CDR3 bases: TGCAGTGCTCCCCTAGCGGGATTGGAGGAGACCCAGTACTTC.

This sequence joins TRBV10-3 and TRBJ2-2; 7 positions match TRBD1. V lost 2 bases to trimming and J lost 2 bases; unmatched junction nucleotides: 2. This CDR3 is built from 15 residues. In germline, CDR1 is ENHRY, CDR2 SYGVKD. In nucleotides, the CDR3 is TGTGCCATCAGTGAGCCAGGGGGAAACACCGGGGAGCTGTTTTTT. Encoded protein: CAISEPGGNTGELFF.

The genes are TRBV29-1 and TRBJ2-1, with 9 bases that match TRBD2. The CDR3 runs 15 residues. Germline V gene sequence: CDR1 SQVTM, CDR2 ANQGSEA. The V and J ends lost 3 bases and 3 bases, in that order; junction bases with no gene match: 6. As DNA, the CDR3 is TGCAGCGTTGAGATAGCGGGAGCTTACTACAATGAGCAGTTCTTC. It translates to CSVEIAGAYYNEQFF.

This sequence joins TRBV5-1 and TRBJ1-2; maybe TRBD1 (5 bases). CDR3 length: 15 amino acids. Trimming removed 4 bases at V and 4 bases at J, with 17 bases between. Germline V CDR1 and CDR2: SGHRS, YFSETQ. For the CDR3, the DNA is TGCGCCAGCAGCCAGGTCGGGACGGCTGTCTATGGCTACACCTTC. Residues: CASSQVGTAVYGYTF.

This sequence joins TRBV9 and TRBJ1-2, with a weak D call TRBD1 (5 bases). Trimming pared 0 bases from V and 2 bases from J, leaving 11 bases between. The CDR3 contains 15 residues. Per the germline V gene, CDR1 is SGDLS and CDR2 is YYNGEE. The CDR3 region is CASSVGGNSNYGYTF. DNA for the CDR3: TGTGCCAGCAGCGTAGGGGGGAACTCCAACTATGGCTACACCTTC.

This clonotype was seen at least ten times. CDR3 nucleotide sequence: TGTGCCACCAGCAGAGATGTCCGGACAGCAAATGAAAAACTGTTTTTT. The encoded protein is CATSRDVRTANEKLFF. The V gene is TRBV15, the J gene TRBJ1-4, with D tentatively TRBD1 (6 bases). Per germline, CDR1 LNHNV and CDR2 YYDKDF (reference sequence). The V end lost 0 bases, the J end lost 5 bases, and 13 bases lay between the germline ends. This CDR3 comprises 16 residues.

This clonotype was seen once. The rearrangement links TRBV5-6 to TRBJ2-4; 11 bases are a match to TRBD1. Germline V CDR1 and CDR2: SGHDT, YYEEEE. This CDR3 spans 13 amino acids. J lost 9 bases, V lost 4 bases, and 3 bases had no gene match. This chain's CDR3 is CASSPGTGGIQYF. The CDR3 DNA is TGTGCCAGCAGCCCCGGGACAGGGGGCATTCAGTACTTC.

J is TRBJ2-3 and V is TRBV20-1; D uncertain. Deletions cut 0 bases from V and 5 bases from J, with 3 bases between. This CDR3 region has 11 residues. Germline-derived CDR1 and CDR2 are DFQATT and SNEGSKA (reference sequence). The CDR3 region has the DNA TGCAGTGCTAGAGAGATAGATACGCAGTATTTT. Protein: CSAREIDTQYF.